This entry lists 14 T cell receptor beta chains sequenced from one sample in a study of T cells in Graves' hyperthyroidism and ophthalmopathy. What was amplified from RNA transcripts were TCR beta CDR3 regions. An initial round of RT-PCR targeting the TCR CDR3 relied on the HTBI primer set. TCRdb re-called the multiplex PCR reads through MiXCR, storing one row per CDR3 protein. The table has under 450,000 distinct CDR3 sequences, about a sixth seen once. Input material: blood. The receptors here all came from a woman younger than 45 with Graves' hyperthyroidism that later progressed to Graves' ophthalmopathy.

This clonotype was seen many times. CDR3 sequence reads: CASSLWSGTDINYGYTF. The CDR3 nucleotides are TGTGCCAGCAGTTTATGGTCCGGGACAGATATTAACTATGGCTACACCTTC. This chain joins TRBV6-1 and TRBJ1-2; 7 bases align to TRBD1. The V gene's germline CDR1 is MNHNS and CDR2 SASEGT. The CDR3 has 17 residues. Germline trimming cut 5 bases from V and 1 base from J; bases unmatched to any gene: 13.

The J gene is TRBJ2-7, the V gene TRBV13; D uncertain. V gave up 5 bases and J gave up 9 bases, with 20 bases separating them. The CDR3 length is 14 residues. Germline V gene sequence: CDR1 PRHDT, CDR2 FYEKMQ (reference sequence). The CDR3: CASSRRYRLWVQYF. The CDR3 DNA reads TGTGCCAGCAGCCGACGGTACAGACTCTGGGTGCAGTACTTC.

The chain joins TRBV20-1 to TRBJ1-2; D may be TRBD1 (5 bases). The CDR3 extends over 13 amino acids. The germline gives CDR1 DFQATT, CDR2 SNEGSKA (reference sequence). Between the trimmed V and J ends, which lost 5 bases and 8 bases, there was a span of 18 bases. The CDR3 loop reads CSAPDSWMGGYTF. In DNA form, the CDR3 reads TGCAGTGCTCCCGACAGCTGGATGGGGGGCTACACCTTC.

At least ten counts were recorded for this clonotype. The gene calls are TRBV20-1 and TRBJ2-7, with TRBD1 matching 10 bases. V shed 6 bases, J shed 2 bases, and the junction held 7 bases outside the gene matches. The germline gives CDR1 DFQATT, CDR2 SNEGSKA (reference sequence). This CDR3 contains 14 residues. CDR3 DNA: TGCAGTGCCCACTTCGGGACAGGGGCCTACGAGCAGTACTTC. This gives the protein CSAHFGTGAYEQYF.

This clonotype was seen at least ten times. The V and J genes are TRBV10-3 and TRBJ2-1; D call uncertain. The CDR3 is 13 amino acids. The V end lost 0 bases, the J end lost 4 bases, and 4 bases lay between the germline ends. Germline V gives CDR1 ENHRY, CDR2 SYGVKD. The CDR3 spells CAISESGYNEQFF. In nucleotides, the CDR3 is TGTGCCATCAGTGAGTCAGGATACAATGAGCAGTTCTTC.

V usage is TRBV6-1 and J usage is TRBJ2-3, with no clear D. Per germline, CDR1 MNHNS and CDR2 SASEGT. CDR3 length equals 14 residues. V lost 7 bases and J 0 bases, leaving 11 bases between the germline ends. For the CDR3, the DNA is TGTGCCAGCAAAGACGGACCAAGCACAGATACGCAGTATTTT. It specifies CASKDGPSTDTQYF.

This clonotype was observed a few times. The CDR3 DNA reads TGTGCCAGCAGTTCGGACAGGTACTCCTACGAGCAGTACTTC. This gives the protein CASSSDRYSYEQYF. The chain recombines TRBV28 with TRBJ2-7, with 7 bases fitting TRBD1. This CDR3 has 14 residues. In germline, CDR1 is MDHEN, CDR2 SYDVKM. Losses at the gene ends were 4 bases for V and 0 bases for J; bases not matched to a gene: 3.

This clonotype was counted ten times or more. The chain recombines TRBV2 with TRBJ1-1; tentatively, D is TRBD1 (6 bases). V shed 7 bases and J shed 5 bases, with 17 bases lying between them. In germline, CDR1 is SNHLY, CDR2 FYNNEI. The CDR3 has 14 amino acids. The CDR3 DNA reads TGTGCCAGCAATAACGGCAGGGGATATACTGAAGCTTTCTTT. Translating gives CASNNGRGYTEAFF.

This clonotype has at least ten counts. This chain links TRBV6-1 with TRBJ1-2; D gene uncertain. V lost 6 bases to trimming and J lost 7 bases, with 21 bases between them. CDR1 is MNHNS, CDR2 SASEGT, per germline. The CDR3 consists of 15 residues. CDR3 protein: CASSLNGRGSAGYTF. CDR3 sequence (DNA): TGTGCCAGCAGCCTAAACGGGAGAGGGTCGGCTGGCTACACCTTC.

This chain links TRBV6-1 with TRBJ1-1; D is perhaps TRBD1 (5 bases). The germline gives CDR1 MNHNS, CDR2 SASEGT. CDR3 length: 15 residues. V was trimmed by 1 base and J by 5 bases, leaving 14 bases between them. This CDR3 reads CASSEEGRGRTEAFF. In nucleotides, the CDR3 is TGTGCCAGCAGTGAAGAAGGAAGGGGCAGGACTGAAGCTTTCTTT.

At least ten counts were recorded for this clonotype. The chain has TRBV6-1 and TRBJ1-1; no definite D call. The CDR3 has 12 residues. With 5 bases removed from V and 6 bases from J, the gap between germline ends came to 10 bases. Germline CDR1 is MNHNS and CDR2 is SASEGT. CDR3 coding DNA: TGTGCCAGCAGTCAGTGGCTTCCTGAAGCTTTCTTT. Protein: CASSQWLPEAFF.

In its sample, this clonotype was seen many times. V gene TRBV11-2 combines with J gene TRBJ2-7; maybe TRBD1 (6 bases). V was clipped by 3 bases and J by 7 bases, with 19 bases between them. This CDR3 comprises 15 residues. Germline V gene sequence: CDR1 SGHAT, CDR2 FQNNGV. The CDR3 DNA reads TGTGCCAGCAGCTTGAGTACAGGGTGGATTGGTGAGCAGTACTTC. This encodes CASSLSTGWIGEQYF.

The J gene is TRBJ2-3, the V gene TRBV19; D unresolved. The CDR3 is 13 amino acids. The germline V and J ends were trimmed by 4 bases and 2 bases, with 7 bases remaining between them. CDR1 LNHDA and CDR2 SQIVND come from the germline V gene (reference sequence). The CDR3 DNA reads as TGTGCCAGTAGTAGGTCACCCACAGATACGCAGTATTTT. Protein: CASSRSPTDTQYF.

This clonotype came up many times. The V call is TRBV5-1, the J call TRBJ1-1; D remains unclear. Germline values: CDR1 SGHRS, CDR2 YFSETQ. The germline V and J ends were trimmed by 0 bases and 8 bases, with 11 bases remaining between them. The CDR3 runs to 13 residues. CDR3 amino acids: CASSLDGMREAFF. CDR3 DNA: TGCGCCAGCAGCTTGGATGGGATGCGGGAAGCTTTCTTT.